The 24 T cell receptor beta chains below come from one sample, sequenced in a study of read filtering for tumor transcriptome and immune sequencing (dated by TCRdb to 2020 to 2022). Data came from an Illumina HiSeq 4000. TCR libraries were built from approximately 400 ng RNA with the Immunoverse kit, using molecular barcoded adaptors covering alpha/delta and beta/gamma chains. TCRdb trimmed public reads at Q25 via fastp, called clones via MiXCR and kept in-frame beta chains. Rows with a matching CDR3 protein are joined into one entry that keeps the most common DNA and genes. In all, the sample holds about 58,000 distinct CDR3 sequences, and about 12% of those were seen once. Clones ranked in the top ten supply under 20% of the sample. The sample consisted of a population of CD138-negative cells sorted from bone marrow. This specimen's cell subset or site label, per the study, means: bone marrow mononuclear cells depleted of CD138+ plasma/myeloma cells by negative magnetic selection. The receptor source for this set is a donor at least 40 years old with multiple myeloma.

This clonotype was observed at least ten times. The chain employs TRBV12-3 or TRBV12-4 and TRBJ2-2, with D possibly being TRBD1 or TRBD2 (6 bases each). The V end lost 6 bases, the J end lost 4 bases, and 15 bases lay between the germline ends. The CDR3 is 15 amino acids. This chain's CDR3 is CASRIGGGVTGELFF. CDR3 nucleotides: TGTGCCAGCAGGATCGGAGGGGGTGTCACCGGGGAGCTGTTTTTT.

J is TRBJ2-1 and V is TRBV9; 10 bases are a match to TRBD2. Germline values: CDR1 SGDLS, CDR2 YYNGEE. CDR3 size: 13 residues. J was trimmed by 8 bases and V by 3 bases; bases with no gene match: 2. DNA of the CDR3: TGTGCCAGCAGCGGTGGACTAGCGGATGAGCAGTTCTTC. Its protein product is CASSGGLADEQFF.

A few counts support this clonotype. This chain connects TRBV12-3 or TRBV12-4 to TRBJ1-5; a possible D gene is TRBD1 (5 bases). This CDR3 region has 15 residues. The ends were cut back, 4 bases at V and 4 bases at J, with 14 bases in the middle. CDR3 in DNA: TGTGCCAGCAGTTCATATGGAGGGGAGAATCAGCCCCAGCATTTT. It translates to CASSSYGGENQPQHF.

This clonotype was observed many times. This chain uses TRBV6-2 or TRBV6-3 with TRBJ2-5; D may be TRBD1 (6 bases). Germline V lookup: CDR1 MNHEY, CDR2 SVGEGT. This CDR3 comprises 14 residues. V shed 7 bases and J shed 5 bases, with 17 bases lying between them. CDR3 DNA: TGTGCCAGCAACGACGGGACACACAGGGAGACCCAGTACTTC. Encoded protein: CASNDGTHRETQYF.

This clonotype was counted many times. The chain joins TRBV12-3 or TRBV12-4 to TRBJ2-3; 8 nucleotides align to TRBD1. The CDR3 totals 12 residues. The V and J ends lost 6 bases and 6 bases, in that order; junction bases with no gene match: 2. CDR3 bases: TGTGCCAGCAGAAGACAGGGGGATACGCAGTATTTT. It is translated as CASRRQGDTQYF.

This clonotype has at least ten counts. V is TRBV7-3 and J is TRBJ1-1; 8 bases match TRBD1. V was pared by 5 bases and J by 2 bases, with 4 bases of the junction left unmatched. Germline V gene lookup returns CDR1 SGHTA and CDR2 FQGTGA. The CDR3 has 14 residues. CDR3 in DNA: TGTGCCAGCAGCCAGACAGGGGCCAACACTGAAGCTTTCTTT. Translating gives CASSQTGANTEAFF.

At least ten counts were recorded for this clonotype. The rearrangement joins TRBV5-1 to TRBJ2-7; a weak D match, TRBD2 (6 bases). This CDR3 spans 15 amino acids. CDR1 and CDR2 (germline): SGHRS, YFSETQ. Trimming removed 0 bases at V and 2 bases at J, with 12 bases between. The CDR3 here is CASSLDAGRTYEQYF. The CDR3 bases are TGCGCCAGCAGCTTGGATGCGGGGCGCACCTACGAGCAGTACTTC.

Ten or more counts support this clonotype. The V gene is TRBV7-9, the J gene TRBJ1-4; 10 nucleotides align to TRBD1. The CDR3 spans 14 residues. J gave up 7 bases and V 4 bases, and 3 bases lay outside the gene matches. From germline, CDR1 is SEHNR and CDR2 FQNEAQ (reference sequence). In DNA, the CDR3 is TGTGCCAGCAGCTCCGGGACAGGGGCTGAAAAACTGTTTTTT. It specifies CASSSGTGAEKLFF.

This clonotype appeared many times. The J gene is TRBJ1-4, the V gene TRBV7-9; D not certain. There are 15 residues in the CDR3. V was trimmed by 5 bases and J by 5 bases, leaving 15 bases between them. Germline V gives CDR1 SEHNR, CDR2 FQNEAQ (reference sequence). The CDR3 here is CASSRTENLNEKLFF. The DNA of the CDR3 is TGTGCCAGCAGCCGTACAGAGAATTTAAATGAAAAACTGTTTTTT.

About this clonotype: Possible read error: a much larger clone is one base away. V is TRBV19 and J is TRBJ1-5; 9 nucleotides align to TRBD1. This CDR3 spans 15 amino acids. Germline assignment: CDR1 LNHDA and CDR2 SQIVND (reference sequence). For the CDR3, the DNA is TGTGCCACCAGGGACAGGGAATATAGCAATCTGCCCCAGCATTTT. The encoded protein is CATRDREYSNLPQHF.

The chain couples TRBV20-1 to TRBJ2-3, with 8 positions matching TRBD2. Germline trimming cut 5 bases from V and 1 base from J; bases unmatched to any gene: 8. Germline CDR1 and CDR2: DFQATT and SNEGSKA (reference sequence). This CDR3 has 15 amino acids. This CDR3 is CSAQPGAGGTDTQYF. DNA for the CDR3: TGCAGTGCTCAACCGGGAGCGGGGGGCACAGATACGCAGTATTTT.

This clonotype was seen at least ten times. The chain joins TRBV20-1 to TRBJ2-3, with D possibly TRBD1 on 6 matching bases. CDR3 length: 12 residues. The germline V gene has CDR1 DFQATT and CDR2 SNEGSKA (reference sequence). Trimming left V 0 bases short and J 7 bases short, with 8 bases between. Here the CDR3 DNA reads TGCAGTGCTAGAGACAGGGGTAATACGCAGTATTTT. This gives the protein CSARDRGNTQYF.

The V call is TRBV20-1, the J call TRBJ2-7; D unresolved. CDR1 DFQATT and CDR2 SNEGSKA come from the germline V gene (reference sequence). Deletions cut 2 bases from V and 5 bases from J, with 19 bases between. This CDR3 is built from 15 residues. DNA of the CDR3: TGCAGTGCTAGAACCGCAGTACGCAGTCGGGACGAGCAGTACTTC. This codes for CSARTAVRSRDEQYF.

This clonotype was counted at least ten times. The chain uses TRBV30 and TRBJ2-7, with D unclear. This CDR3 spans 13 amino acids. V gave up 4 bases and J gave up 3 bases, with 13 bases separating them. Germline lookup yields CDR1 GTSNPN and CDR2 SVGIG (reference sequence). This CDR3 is CAWNRQRNYEQYF. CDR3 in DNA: TGTGCCTGGAATCGGCAGCGAAACTACGAGCAGTACTTC.

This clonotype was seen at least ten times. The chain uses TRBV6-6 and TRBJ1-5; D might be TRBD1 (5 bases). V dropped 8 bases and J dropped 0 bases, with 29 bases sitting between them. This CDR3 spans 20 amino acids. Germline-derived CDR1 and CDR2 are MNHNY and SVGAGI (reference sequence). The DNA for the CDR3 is TGTGCCAGCCAACCGACCGGGATCAGGGATATATGGGATAGCAATCAGCCCCAGCATTTT. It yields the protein CASQPTGIRDIWDSNQPQHF.

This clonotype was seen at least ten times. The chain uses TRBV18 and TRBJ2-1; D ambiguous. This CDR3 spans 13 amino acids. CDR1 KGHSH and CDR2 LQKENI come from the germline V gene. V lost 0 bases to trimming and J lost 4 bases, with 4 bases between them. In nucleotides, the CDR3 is TGTGCCAGCTCACCACCGTCTTACAATGAGCAGTTCTTC. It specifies CASSPPSYNEQFF. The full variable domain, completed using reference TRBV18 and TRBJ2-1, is NAGVMQNPRHLVRRRGQEARLRCSPMKGHSHVYWYRQLPEEGLKFMVYLQKENIIDESGMPKERFSAEFPKEGPSILRIQQVVRGDSAAYFCASSPPSYNEQFFGPGTRLTVL.

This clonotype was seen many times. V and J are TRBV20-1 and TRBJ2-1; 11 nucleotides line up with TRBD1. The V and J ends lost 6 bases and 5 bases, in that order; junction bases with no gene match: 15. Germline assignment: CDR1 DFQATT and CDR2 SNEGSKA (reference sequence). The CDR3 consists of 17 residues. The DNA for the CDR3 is TGCAGTGCCAAAGACCCCCGGACAGGGGGCGTCAACAATGAGCAGTTCTTC. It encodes CSAKDPRTGGVNNEQFF.

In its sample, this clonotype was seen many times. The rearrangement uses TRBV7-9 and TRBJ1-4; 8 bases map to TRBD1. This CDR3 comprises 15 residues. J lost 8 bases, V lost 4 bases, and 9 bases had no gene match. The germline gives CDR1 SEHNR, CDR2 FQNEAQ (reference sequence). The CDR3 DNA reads TGTGCCAGCAGCTCTTTTGGACAGGGTGGCGAAAAACTGTTTTTT. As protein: CASSSFGQGGEKLFF.

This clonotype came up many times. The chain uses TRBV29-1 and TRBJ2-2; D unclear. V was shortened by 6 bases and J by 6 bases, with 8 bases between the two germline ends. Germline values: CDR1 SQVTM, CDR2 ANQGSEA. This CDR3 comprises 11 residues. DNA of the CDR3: TGCAGCGTGACATCCGCCGGGGAGCTGTTTTTT. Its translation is CSVTSAGELFF.

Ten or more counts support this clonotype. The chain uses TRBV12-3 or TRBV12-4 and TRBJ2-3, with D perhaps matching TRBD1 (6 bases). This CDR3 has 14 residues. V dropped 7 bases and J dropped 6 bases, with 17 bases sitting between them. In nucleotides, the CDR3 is TGTGCCAGCACCCAGGGGCCGGTTCGCGATACGCAGTATTTT. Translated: CASTQGPVRDTQYF.

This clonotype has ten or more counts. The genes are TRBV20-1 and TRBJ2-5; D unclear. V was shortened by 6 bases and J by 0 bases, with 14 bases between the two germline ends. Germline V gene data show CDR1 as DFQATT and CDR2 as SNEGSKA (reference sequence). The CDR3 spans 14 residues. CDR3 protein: CSAGDGRNQETQYF. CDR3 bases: TGCAGTGCAGGAGACGGACGGAACCAAGAGACCCAGTACTTC.

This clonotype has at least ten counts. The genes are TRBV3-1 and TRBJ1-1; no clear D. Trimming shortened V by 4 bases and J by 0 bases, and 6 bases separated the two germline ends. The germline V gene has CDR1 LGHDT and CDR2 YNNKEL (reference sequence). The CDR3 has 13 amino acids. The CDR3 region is CASSRVLNTEAFF. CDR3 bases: TGTGCCAGCAGCCGTGTCCTGAACACTGAAGCTTTCTTT. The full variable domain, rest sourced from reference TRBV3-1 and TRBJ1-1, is DTAVSQTPKYLVTQMGNDKSIKCEQNLGHDTMYWYKQDSKKFLKIMFSYNNKELIINETVPNRFSPKSPDKAHLNLHINSLELGDSAVYFCASSRVLNTEAFFGQGTRLTVV.

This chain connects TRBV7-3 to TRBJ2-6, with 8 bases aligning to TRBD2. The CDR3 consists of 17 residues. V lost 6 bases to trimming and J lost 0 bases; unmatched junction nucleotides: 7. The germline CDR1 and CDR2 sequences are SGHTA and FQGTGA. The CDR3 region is CASRLGGGPSGANVLTF. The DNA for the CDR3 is TGTGCCAGCAGGCTCGGGGGGGGGCCCTCTGGGGCCAACGTCCTGACTTTC.

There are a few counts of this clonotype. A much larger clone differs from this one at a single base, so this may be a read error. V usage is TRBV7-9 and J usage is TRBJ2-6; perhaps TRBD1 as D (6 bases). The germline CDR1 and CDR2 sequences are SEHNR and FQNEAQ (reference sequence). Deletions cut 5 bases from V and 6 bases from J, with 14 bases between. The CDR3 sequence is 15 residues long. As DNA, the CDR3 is TGTGCCAGCAGCACTCAGGGGTCCGAGGCCAACGTCCTGACTTTC. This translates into CASSTQGSEANVLTF.